This T cell receptor beta chain appears in the sequencing data of a study of blood T cell repertoires in COVID-19. At the level of the study: Italy, Spain and the United States were the sources of the convalescent and acute COVID-19 samples. Sources were T cells, B-cell-depleted T cells, or PBMCs; the material itself was cDNA or gDNA.

In the original workflow: Estimation of nucleated cell counts was performed using reference gene primer amplification. TCRdb's table, derived via immunoSEQ multiplex PCR, lists solely in-frame clones and lacks some. V and J calls and clone size are as listed in that table; D and trimming were resolved from the DNA. The sample holds some 40,000 clones, 80% to 95% seen once. From germline, CDR1 is SGHTA and CDR2 FQGTGA. The CDR3 spans 15 residues. Trimming removed 0 bases from V and 10 bases from J; junction bases left unmatched: 7. This TCR was recovered from a man between 50 and 59 years old with active COVID-19. The sequenced sample was peripheral blood. J is TRBJ2-1 and V is TRBV7-3, with TRBD1 matching 9 bases. DNA of the CDR3: TGTGCCAGCAGCTTAACAGGAGGGACAGGGAACGAGCAGTTCTTC. It translates to CASSLTGGTGNEQFF.